A single sample is the source of the 23 T cell receptor beta chains below, sequenced in a study of T cell repertoires in cytomegalovirus infection (dated by TCRdb to between 2019 and 2020). Sequencing relied on an Illumina HiSeq 1500. TCRdb applied fastp at Q25 and MiXCR to the public reads, then kept only in-frame beta chains. Each entry merges the rows of one CDR3 protein and shows their most common DNA and genes. Within this sample are around 740,000 distinct CDR3 sequences, with 35% to 40% of them counted one time only. Around 2.6% of the sample rests with the top ten. The sequenced material came from PBMCs. Source of these receptors: a human donor in good health (CMV status not recorded). Some clones in this sample may be carry-over from other donors' samples.

This chain links TRBV28 with TRBJ2-7, with 9 bases aligning to TRBD1. Losses at the gene ends were 3 bases for V and 2 bases for J; bases not matched to a gene: 23. The CDR3 totals 21 residues. CDR1 is MDHEN and CDR2 is SYDVKM in the germline V gene. CDR3 nucleotides: TGTGCCAGCAGTTTCATGACACCGGGACAGGGTGTACAAGGGGATCCCTACGAGCAGTACTTC. Its protein is CASSFMTPGQGVQGDPYEQYF.

A single count supports this clonotype. The chain has TRBV15 and TRBJ2-1; D uncertain. Germline CDR1 reads LNHNV; CDR2 reads YYDKDF (reference sequence). Trimming removed 3 bases from V and 8 bases from J, with 11 bases in between. The CDR3 runs 13 residues. The CDR3 loop reads CATSRAVRDEQFF. CDR3 DNA: TGTGCCACCAGCAGGGCAGTCCGTGATGAGCAGTTCTTC.

The chain combines TRBV6-6 with TRBJ1-3, with unresolved D. The germline V gene encodes CDR1 MNHNY and CDR2 SVGAGI (reference sequence). The CDR3 sequence is 14 residues long. V lost 5 bases and J lost 0, with 8 bases in between. The CDR3: CASSGGLSGNTIYF. DNA for the CDR3: TGTGCCAGCAGTGGAGGGCTCTCTGGAAACACCATATATTTT.

This clonotype was observed a handful of times. The CDR3 DNA sequence: TGTGCCAGCAGCTGGACCAGGGCAAAGACCCAGTACTTC. It encodes CASSWTRAKTQYF. This chain joins TRBV28 and TRBJ2-5; the D gene is possibly TRBD1 (5 bases). From germline, CDR1 is MDHEN and CDR2 SYDVKM. Deletions cut 6 bases from V and 6 bases from J, with 14 bases between. The CDR3 spans 13 residues.

The chain has TRBV20-1 and TRBJ1-5; D gene unclear. Germline CDR1 DFQATT, CDR2 SNEGSKA (reference sequence). V lost 4 bases to trimming and J lost 2 bases, with 9 bases between them. The CDR3 consists of 13 residues. CDR3 loop: CSAKGVGNQPQHF. DNA for the CDR3: TGCAGTGCTAAGGGCGTAGGCAATCAGCCCCAGCATTTT.

This clonotype occurred a few times. J is TRBJ2-7 and V is TRBV12-3 or TRBV12-4, with 9 bases matching TRBD1. CDR3 size: 15 residues. The J segment lost 5 bases and the V segment lost 0 bases, leaving 5 bases of the junction unmatched. The CDR3 loop is CASSLAGTGSHEQYF. The CDR3, as DNA: TGTGCCAGCAGTTTAGCGGGGACAGGGTCCCACGAGCAGTACTTC.

The chain joins TRBV5-4 to TRBJ1-1; TRBD1 might be the D (5 bases). The CDR3 totals 14 residues. Germline V gives CDR1 SGHNT, CDR2 YYREEE (reference sequence). The V and J ends lost 4 bases and 4 bases respectively, with 14 bases between them. CDR3 residues: CASSQRGGVTEAFF. In DNA, the CDR3 is TGTGCCAGCAGCCAGCGGGGCGGGGTCACTGAAGCTTTCTTT. The variable domain in full, with the rest retrieved from reference TRBV5-4 and TRBJ1-1, is ETGVTQSPTHLIKTRGQQVTLRCSSQSGHNTVSWYQQALGQGPQFIFQYYREEENGRGNFPPRFSGLQFPNYSSELNVNALELDDSALYLCASSQRGGVTEAFFGQGTRLTVV.

This clonotype showed up many times. The V and J genes are TRBV12-3 or TRBV12-4 and TRBJ1-6; 9 bases fit TRBD1. Germline trimming cut 6 bases from V and 9 bases from J; bases unmatched to any gene: 9. The CDR3 extends over 15 amino acids. The CDR3 region has the DNA TGTGCCAGCAGGCTGGGACAGGGAGTAGGTTCACCCCTCCACTTT. Protein: CASRLGQGVGSPLHF.

V usage is TRBV20-1 and J usage is TRBJ2-1, with D perhaps TRBD2 (6 bases). This CDR3 comprises 15 residues. Germline lookup yields CDR1 DFQATT and CDR2 SNEGSKA (reference sequence). V was trimmed by 5 bases and J by 2 bases, leaving 16 bases between them. The CDR3 sequence is CSAGRRGITYNEQFF. Written as DNA, the CDR3 is TGCAGTGCTGGGAGACGGGGGATCACCTACAATGAGCAGTTCTTC.

This rearrangement joins TRBV20-1 to TRBJ1-1; no clear D. CDR3 length equals 13 residues. The V gene lost 2 bases and the J gene lost 2 bases, with 9 bases spanning the gap. Germline V gives CDR1 DFQATT, CDR2 SNEGSKA (reference sequence). CDR3 amino acids: CSARRGRNTEAFF. The CDR3 coding sequence is TGCAGTGCTAGAAGAGGGCGCAACACTGAAGCTTTCTTT.

The chain carries TRBV10-3 and TRBJ2-7; TRBD2 matches 7 bases. V lost 3 bases and J lost 0; bases outside the gene matches: 8. CDR1 and CDR2 from the germline V gene are ENHRY and SYGVKD. There are 16 residues in the CDR3. CDR3 sequence reads: CAISDWGGPHSYEQYF. Written as DNA, the CDR3 is TGTGCCATCAGTGATTGGGGGGGACCCCACTCCTACGAGCAGTACTTC.

As concerns this clonotype: Relative to the germline gene, one junction end is altered; a read error may explain this. The chain is built from TRBV7-2 and TRBJ2-3; 7 bases line up with TRBD2. The CDR3 consists of 16 residues. The germline gives CDR1 SGHTA, CDR2 FQGNSA. The CDR3 DNA reads as TGTGCCAGCAGCTTGGAGCGAGCGGGGAGAACAGAGACGCAGTATTTT. Its protein product is CASSLERAGRTETQYF.

A word on this clonotype: As the CDR3 is not closed by the conserved phenylalanine or tryptophan, this likely results from a read error. The chain has TRBV6-1 and TRBJ1-5; 7 positions match TRBD1. The CDR3 contains 14 residues. After removal of 2 bases from V and 2 bases from J, the junction contained 0 bases not matched to a gene. Germline lookup yields CDR1 MNHNS and CDR2 SASEGT. The CDR3 loop reads CASSETGGNQPQHS. The CDR3, as DNA: TGTGCCAGCAGTGAAACAGGGGGCAATCAGCCCCAGCATTCG.

This sequence joins TRBV7-9 and TRBJ1-2; 12 bases line up with TRBD1. The CDR3 length is 14 residues. CDR1 and CDR2 from the germline V gene are SEHNR and FQNEAQ (reference sequence). The J segment lost 8 bases and the V segment lost 5 bases, leaving 6 bases of the junction unmatched. CDR3 in amino acids: CASSRDRGPLGYTF. The CDR3 nucleotides read TGTGCCAGCAGCCGGGACAGGGGGCCTTTAGGCTACACCTTC.

The sample holds a few counts of this clonotype. The CDR3 here is CASSFTTSSYEQYF. The DNA of the CDR3 is TGTGCCAGCAGCTTTACAACAAGCTCCTACGAGCAGTACTTC. J is TRBJ2-7 and V is TRBV7-9, with unresolved D. This CDR3 is built from 14 residues. Germline V gene sequence: CDR1 SEHNR, CDR2 FQNEAQ (reference sequence). Trimming removed 3 bases from V and 0 bases from J, with 9 bases in between.

The rearrangement joins TRBV7-8 to TRBJ1-2; TRBD1 might be the D (6 bases). The germline V and J ends were trimmed by 7 bases and 2 bases, with 17 bases remaining between them. CDR1 is SGHVS, CDR2 FQNEAQ, per germline. The CDR3 loop spans 15 amino acids. The DNA of the CDR3 is TGTGCCAGCAACCCTGGATGGGGGCGGAACTATGGCTACACCTTC. Encoded protein: CASNPGWGRNYGYTF.

The chain carries TRBV7-8 and TRBJ2-3; the match to TRBD1 covers 7 bases. Trimming at V came to 3 bases and at J to 3 bases, leaving 12 bases not matched to a gene. The length of the CDR3 is 17 residues. The germline CDR1 and CDR2 sequences are SGHVS and FQNEAQ. In DNA form, the CDR3 reads TGTGCCAGCAGCTTTACCCCCCGACAGGGAAGGACAGATACGCAGTATTTT. This gives the protein CASSFTPRQGRTDTQYF.

The chain uses TRBV20-1 and TRBJ2-1, with TRBD2 identical over 10 bases. This CDR3 has 18 amino acids. Germline loops: CDR1 DFQATT, CDR2 SNEGSKA (reference sequence). Unmatched junction bases numbered 10, after V lost 0 bases and J lost 2 bases. The CDR3 nucleotides are TGCAGTGCTAGAGATACGCTAGCGGGAGCATTAACCTACAATGAGCAGTTCTTC. Its protein is CSARDTLAGALTYNEQFF.

The genes are TRBV5-1 and TRBJ1-2; no firm D call. Deletions cut 1 base from V and 4 bases from J, with 14 bases between. CDR1 and CDR2 from the germline V gene are SGHRS and YFSETQ. The CDR3 length is 15 residues. The CDR3 loop is CASSLLFGLTYGYTF. CDR3 DNA: TGCGCCAGCAGCTTGTTGTTCGGCCTTACCTATGGCTACACCTTC.

This clonotype was seen ten or more times. This chain links TRBV4-1 with TRBJ1-1; the D gene is possibly TRBD1 (5 bases). V shed 3 bases and J shed 5 bases, with 13 bases lying between them. CDR1 is MGHRA, CDR2 YSYEKL, per germline. This CDR3 comprises 14 residues. The CDR3, as DNA: TGCGCCAGCAGCCAGCTGACAGTTGGGACTGAAGCTTTCTTT. This encodes CASSQLTVGTEAFF.

This clonotype was observed a handful of times. The CDR3 sequence is CASSRDIHEQYF. The CDR3 DNA reads TGTGCCAGCAGCCGAGACATACACGAGCAGTACTTC. V usage is TRBV7-8 and J usage is TRBJ2-7, with unresolved D. The germline V and J ends were trimmed by 5 bases and 5 bases, with 10 bases remaining between them. Per germline, CDR1 SGHVS and CDR2 FQNEAQ. The CDR3 runs to 12 residues.

This clonotype was seen a few times. V gene TRBV6-8 combines with J gene TRBJ2-5; 8 nucleotides agree with TRBD1. Trimming cost V 6 bases and J 5 bases; bases outside gene matches: 11. There are 15 residues in the CDR3. Germline assignment: CDR1 MNHGY and CDR2 SAAAGT. In DNA form, the CDR3 reads TGTGCCAGCAGAAGAGACAGGGGAGGTTTGGAGACCCAGTACTTC. Translating it yields CASRRDRGGLETQYF.

In this sample, this clonotype turned up a few times. The J gene is TRBJ2-1, the V gene TRBV7-9, with D perhaps matching TRBD1 (6 bases). Germline V CDR1 and CDR2: SEHNR, FQNEAQ (reference sequence). The CDR3 covers 14 residues. Deletions cut 5 bases from V and 4 bases from J, with 12 bases between. CDR3 protein: CASSRSQGYNEQFF. Here the CDR3 DNA reads TGTGCCAGCAGCCGGTCGCAGGGGTACAATGAGCAGTTCTTC. Looking up the rest from reference TRBV7-9 and TRBJ2-1 gives the full variable domain: DTGVSQNPRHKITKRGQNVTFRCDPISEHNRLYWYRQTLGQGPEFLTYFQNEAQLEKSRLLSDRFSAERPKGSFSTLEIQRTEQGDSAMYLCASSRSQGYNEQFFGPGTRLTVL.